Shown below are 13 T cell receptor beta chains from a single sample sequenced in a study of blood T cell repertoires in COVID-19 (TCRdb year 2020). Library creation used the immunoSEQ multiplex PCR assay. Here the immuneACCESS table is served through TCRdb, limited to in-frame sequences with V and J called. Missing clones are a known gap in these copies; in checked studies unresolved V genes cover under half, and the rest lacks a known reason. The sample data list some 200,000 clones, and 82% of these were observed just once. The top ten clonotypes cover 4% to 6.5% of the sample. Sequences were obtained from PBMCs or T cells enriched from blood (not recorded which). The source is a woman in her sixties or seventies with acute COVID-19.

This chain links TRBV30 with TRBJ2-7; a weak D match, TRBD1 (6 bases). The germline V gene encodes CDR1 GTSNPN and CDR2 SVGIG (reference sequence). There are 17 residues in the CDR3. V lost 3 bases and J 0 bases, leaving 21 bases between the germline ends. CDR3 sequence: CAWRGYPRTVSSYEQYF. The CDR3 region has the DNA TGTGCCTGGAGAGGATACCCCCGGACAGTTTCCTCCTACGAGCAGTACTTC.

The DNA for the CDR3 is TGTGCCATCAGTCTAGAGGGCCAGAACACTGAAGCTTTCTTT. This gives the protein CAISLEGQNTEAFF. The chain has TRBV10-3 and TRBJ1-1; D not resolved. This CDR3 has 14 residues. V lost 5 bases to trimming and J lost 1 base, with 11 bases between them. CDR1 and CDR2 from the germline V gene are ENHRY and SYGVKD.

This chain links TRBV7-2 with TRBJ2-7, with TRBD2 matching over 11 bases. V gave up 3 bases and J gave up 4 bases; unmatched junction bases: 5. Germline V gene lookup returns CDR1 SGHTA and CDR2 FQGNSA. This CDR3 has 15 residues. The CDR3: CASSFTSGGPYEQYV. As DNA, the CDR3 is TGTGCCAGCAGCTTTACTAGCGGGGGTCCTTACGAGCAGTACGTC.

This chain links TRBV27 with TRBJ2-2; D possibly corresponds to TRBD2 (6 bases). The V gene lost 10 bases and the J gene lost 12 bases, with 15 bases spanning the gap. The germline CDR1 and CDR2 sequences are MNHEY and SMNVEV (reference sequence). The CDR3 has 11 amino acids. CDR3 amino acids: CATNSRGKLFF. CDR3 DNA: TGTGCCACCAATTCACGGGGGAAGCTGTTTTTT.

This clone was seen more than once but under ten times. This sequence joins TRBV11-3 and TRBJ2-1, with D maybe TRBD2 (5 bases). CDR3 length equals 15 residues. Deletions cut 0 bases from V and 6 bases from J, with 12 bases between. Germline loops: CDR1 SGHNT, CDR2 YENEEA. CDR3 sequence reads: CASSLDSFSGNEQFF. CDR3 coding DNA: TGTGCCAGCAGCTTAGATTCCTTCAGCGGCAATGAGCAGTTCTTC.

The gene calls are TRBV30 and TRBJ1-4; a possible D gene is TRBD1 (5 bases). The CDR3 is made up of 15 amino acids. Germline loops: CDR1 GTSNPN, CDR2 SVGIG (reference sequence). V gave up 2 bases and J gave up 0 bases, with 10 bases separating them. The DNA of the CDR3 is TGTGCCTGGAGTTGGGGCCGAGCAACTAATGAAAAACTGTTTTTT. Protein: CAWSWGRATNEKLFF.

V gene TRBV5-1 combines with J gene TRBJ2-3; D perhaps matches TRBD2 (5 bases). CDR3 length: 12 residues. Per germline, CDR1 SGHRS and CDR2 YFSETQ. The V gene lost 4 bases and the J gene lost 6 bases, with 9 bases spanning the gap. CDR3 sequence: CASSGSRDTQYF. CDR3 sequence (DNA): TGCGCCAGCAGCGGGAGCCGGGATACGCAGTATTTT.

The V gene is TRBV18, the J gene TRBJ2-7; 10 nucleotides align to TRBD2. The CDR3 extends over 15 amino acids. The V segment lost 3 bases and the J segment 0 bases; nucleotides outside the gene matches: 2. Germline V gene lookup returns CDR1 KGHSH and CDR2 LQKENI. In DNA form, the CDR3 reads TGTGCCAGCTCACCTAGCGGGGGGCCCTCCTACGAGCAGTACGTC. This codes for CASSPSGGPSYEQYV.

The genes are TRBV6-5 and TRBJ1-5, with D possibly matching TRBD1 (6 bases). Germline V gene data show CDR1 as MNHEY and CDR2 as SVGAGI. V was clipped by 5 bases and J by 3 bases, with 11 bases between them. CDR3 size: 14 residues. CDR3 DNA: TGTGCCAGCAGTACGACAGGCGCCAATCAGCCCCAGCATTTT. Residues: CASSTTGANQPQHF.

The gene calls are TRBV27 and TRBJ2-3, with TRBD2 matching 10 bases. This CDR3 spans 17 amino acids. After removal of 4 bases from V and 1 base from J, the junction contained 8 bases not matched to a gene. Germline lookup yields CDR1 MNHEY and CDR2 SMNVEV (reference sequence). CDR3 nucleotides: TGTGCCAGCAGTTCGCGACCTCTAGCGGGAGGCACAGATACGCAGTATTTT. This translates into CASSSRPLAGGTDTQYF.

V usage is TRBV5-1 and J usage is TRBJ1-1; D unresolved. This CDR3 has 16 amino acids. Germline values: CDR1 SGHRS, CDR2 YFSETQ. V was shortened by 0 bases and J by 4 bases, with 16 bases between the two germline ends. The chain's CDR3 is CASSLVPGIWSTEAFF. In DNA form, the CDR3 reads TGCGCCAGCAGCTTGGTACCCGGGATCTGGAGCACTGAAGCTTTCTTT.

The chain carries TRBV24-1 and TRBJ1-5; tentative D call: TRBD1 (6 bases). CDR1 and CDR2 from the germline V gene are KGHDR and SFDVKD. V lost 4 bases, J lost 6 bases, and 18 bases lay in between. This CDR3 is built from 16 residues. CDR3 DNA: TGTGCCACCAGTGACCGGCGGGGGGCCGGGGGTCAGCCCCAGCATTTT. It yields the protein CATSDRRGAGGQPQHF.

The chain uses TRBV9 and TRBJ2-2, with 8 bases identical to TRBD2. The junction had 9 bases not matched to a gene; V was cut back by 0 bases and J by 8 bases. In germline, CDR1 is SGDLS, CDR2 YYNGEE. There are 16 residues in the CDR3. In nucleotides, the CDR3 is TGTGCCAGCAGCGTAGGGTCCAGCGGGAGTACTGGGGAGCTGTTTTTT. Its protein is CASSVGSSGSTGELFF.